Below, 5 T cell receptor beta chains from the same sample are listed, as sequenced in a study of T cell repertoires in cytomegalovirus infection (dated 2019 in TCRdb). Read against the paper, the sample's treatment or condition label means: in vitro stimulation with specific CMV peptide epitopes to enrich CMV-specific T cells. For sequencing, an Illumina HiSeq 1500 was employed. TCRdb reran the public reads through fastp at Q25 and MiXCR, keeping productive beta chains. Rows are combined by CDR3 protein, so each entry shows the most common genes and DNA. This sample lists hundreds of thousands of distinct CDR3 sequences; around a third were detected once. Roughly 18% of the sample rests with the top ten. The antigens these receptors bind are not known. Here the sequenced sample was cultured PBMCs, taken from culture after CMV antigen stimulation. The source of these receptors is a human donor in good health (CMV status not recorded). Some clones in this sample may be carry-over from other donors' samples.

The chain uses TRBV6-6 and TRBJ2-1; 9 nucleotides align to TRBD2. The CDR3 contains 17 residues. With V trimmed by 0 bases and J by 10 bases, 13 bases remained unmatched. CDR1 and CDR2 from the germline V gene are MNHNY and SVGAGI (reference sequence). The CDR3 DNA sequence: TGTGCCAGCAGTTACTCGCCGGGACTAGCCCTCTTGTGGGAGCAGTTCTTC. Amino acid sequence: CASSYSPGLALLWEQFF.

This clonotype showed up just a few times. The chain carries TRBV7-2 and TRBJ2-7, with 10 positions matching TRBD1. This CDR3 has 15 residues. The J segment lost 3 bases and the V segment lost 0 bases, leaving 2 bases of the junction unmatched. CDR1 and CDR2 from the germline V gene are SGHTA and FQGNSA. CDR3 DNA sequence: TGTGCCAGCAGCTTAGCGGGACAGGGGATCTACGAGCAGTACTTC. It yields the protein CASSLAGQGIYEQYF.

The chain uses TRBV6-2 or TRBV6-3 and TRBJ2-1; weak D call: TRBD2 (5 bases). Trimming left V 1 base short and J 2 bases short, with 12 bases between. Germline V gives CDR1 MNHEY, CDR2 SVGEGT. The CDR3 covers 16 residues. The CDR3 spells CASSYLLEFPYNEQFF. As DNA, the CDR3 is TGTGCCAGCAGTTACTTACTAGAATTTCCCTACAATGAGCAGTTCTTC.

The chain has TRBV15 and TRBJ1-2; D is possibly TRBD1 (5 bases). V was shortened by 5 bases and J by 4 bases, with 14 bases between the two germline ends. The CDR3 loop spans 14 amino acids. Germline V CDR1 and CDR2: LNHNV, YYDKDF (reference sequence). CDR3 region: CATSDEDTFYGYTF. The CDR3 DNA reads TGTGCCACCAGCGACGAGGACACCTTCTATGGCTACACCTTC. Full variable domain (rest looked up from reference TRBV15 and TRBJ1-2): DAMVIQNPRYQVTQFGKPVTLSCSQTLNHNVMYWYQQKSSQAPKLLFHYYDKDFNNEADTPDNFQSRRPNTSFCFLDIRSPGLGDTAMYLCATSDEDTFYGYTFGSGTRLTVV.

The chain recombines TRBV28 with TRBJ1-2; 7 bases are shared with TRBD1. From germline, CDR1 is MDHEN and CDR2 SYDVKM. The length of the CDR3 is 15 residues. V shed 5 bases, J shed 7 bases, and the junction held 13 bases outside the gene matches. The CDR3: CASSPPGGRGGGYTF. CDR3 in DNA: TGTGCCAGCAGTCCCCCGGGAGGCAGGGGGGGTGGCTACACCTTC.